These 21 T cell receptor beta chains originate from one sample sequenced in a study of identical twins (dated by TCRdb to the mid-2010s). The method was 5' RACE. This sample was sequenced with an Illumina HiSeq 2000. TCRdb applied fastp at Q25 and MiXCR to the public reads, then kept only in-frame beta chains. One record per CDR3 amino acid sequence lists the most common genes and DNA. The sample records 1.5 million to 2 million distinct CDR3 sequences, roughly a third of which are singletons. The top ten clonotypes cover 0.25% to 0.3% of the sample. Sequencing input: cord blood. These receptors came from a newborn girl in good health.

This clonotype was detected a few times. This sequence joins TRBV12-3 or TRBV12-4 and TRBJ2-2, with TRBD2 identical over 8 bases. The J segment lost 4 bases and the V segment lost 3 bases, leaving 7 bases of the junction unmatched. The CDR3 has 16 residues. The CDR3 is CASSLWAGGGTGELFF. The DNA for the CDR3 is TGTGCCAGCAGTTTGTGGGCGGGGGGAGGCACCGGGGAGCTGTTTTTT.

There are a few counts of this clonotype. The rearrangement joins TRBV29-1 to TRBJ1-5; D remains unclear. This CDR3 is 13 amino acids long. V lost 6 bases and J 8 bases, leaving 17 bases between the germline ends. CDR1 is SQVTM and CDR2 is ANQGSEA in the germline V gene. CDR3 nucleotides: TGCAGCGTAGTGGAGGGCGCGGGGAAGCCCCAGCATTTT. Residues: CSVVEGAGKPQHF.

The sample holds many counts of this clonotype. The J gene is TRBJ2-7, the V gene TRBV28; 7 nucleotides match TRBD2. V lost 3 bases to trimming and J lost 7 bases; unmatched junction nucleotides: 3. The germline CDR1 and CDR2 sequences are MDHEN and SYDVKM. This CDR3 contains 12 residues. The CDR3 is CASSLGLPEQYF. As DNA, the CDR3 is TGTGCCAGCAGTTTGGGACTACCTGAGCAGTACTTC. Supplemented by reference TRBV28 and TRBJ2-7, the full variable domain reads DVKVTQSSRYLVKRTGEKVFLECVQDMDHENMFWYRQDPGLGLRLIYFSYDVKMKEKGDIPEGYSVSREKKERFSLILESASTNQTSMYLCASSLGLPEQYFGPGTRLTVT.

The genes are TRBV20-1 and TRBJ1-5; 7 positions match TRBD1. V shed 1 base, J shed 6 bases, and the junction held 6 bases outside the gene matches. The CDR3 extends over 14 amino acids. The germline CDR1 and CDR2 sequences are DFQATT and SNEGSKA (reference sequence). The CDR3 loop is CSARAYDRAQPQHF. Written as DNA, the CDR3 is TGCAGTGCTAGAGCCTACGACAGGGCTCAGCCCCAGCATTTT.

This clonotype was recorded only once. The chain is built from TRBV3-1 and TRBJ1-1, with D possibly matching TRBD1 (6 bases). CDR3 length equals 13 residues. The V end lost 6 bases, the J end lost 7 bases, and 15 bases lay between the germline ends. In germline, CDR1 is LGHDT, CDR2 YNNKEL (reference sequence). The CDR3 nucleotides read TGTGCCAGCAGGGCGGAGTCAGGGGTTGAAGCTTTCTTT. Translation: CASRAESGVEAFF.

There are a few counts of this clonotype. The rearrangement links TRBV20-1 to TRBJ2-5, with 9 positions matching TRBD2. TRBJ2-7 explains the end of the DNA better; the J call may be wrong. This CDR3 has 14 residues. Germline V CDR1 and CDR2: DFQATT, SNEGSKA (reference sequence). CDR3 bases: TGCAGTGCTAGAGCCCTAGCGGGGACCTACGAGCAGTACTTC. It translates to CSARALAGTYEQYF.

This clonotype has ten or more counts. V gene TRBV5-1 combines with J gene TRBJ2-3; no clear D gene. In germline, CDR1 is SGHRS, CDR2 YFSETQ. V lost 1 base and J 0 bases, leaving 6 bases between the germline ends. The CDR3 consists of 14 residues. The CDR3 nucleotides are TGCGCCAGCAGCTTGTACTCGAGCACAGATACGCAGTATTTT. Translating gives CASSLYSSTDTQYF.

The chain is built from TRBV7-9 and TRBJ1-1, with D uncertain. Between the trimmed V and J ends, which lost 1 base and 6 bases, there was a span of 9 bases. The CDR3 totals 13 residues. Germline values: CDR1 SEHNR, CDR2 FQNEAQ (reference sequence). The CDR3 nucleotides are TGTGCCAGCAGCTTAGGGACTTGGGCTGAAGCTTTCTTT. Encoded protein: CASSLGTWAEAFF.

In this sample, this clonotype turned up a few times. The rearrangement links TRBV12-3 or TRBV12-4 to TRBJ2-1; D is uncertain. This CDR3 is 11 amino acids long. V was clipped by 9 bases and J by 7 bases, with 10 bases between them. The CDR3 DNA sequence: TGTGCCAGTTCAAAGAGGAATGAGCAGTTCTTC. Translating it yields CASSKRNEQFF.

This clonotype was counted between two and nine times. The V call is TRBV29-1, the J call TRBJ2-3, with a possible D match to TRBD2 (6 bases). This CDR3 comprises 13 residues. Germline V gene lookup returns CDR1 SQVTM and CDR2 ANQGSEA. The V and J ends lost 3 bases and 1 base respectively, with 8 bases between them. The CDR3 spells CSVDPSGTDTQYF. The CDR3 region has the DNA TGCAGCGTTGATCCTAGCGGCACAGATACGCAGTATTTT.

This clonotype was seen a handful of times. The genes are TRBV20-1 and TRBJ2-3; possibly TRBD1 or TRBD2 for D (5 bases each). Germline CDR1 reads DFQATT; CDR2 reads SNEGSKA (reference sequence). Between the trimmed V and J ends, which lost 1 base and 2 bases, there was a span of 16 bases. This CDR3 region has 16 residues. In DNA, the CDR3 is TGCAGTGCTAGAGCCACTGGGGCTAGCTACACAGATACGCAGTATTTT. Translated, it gives CSARATGASYTDTQYF.

This rearrangement joins TRBV25-1 to TRBJ2-4; D may correspond to TRBD1 or TRBD2 (5 bases each). The CDR3 runs to 15 residues. Germline V gives CDR1 MGHDK, CDR2 SYGVNS. The V end was cut by 8 bases, the J end by 4 bases, with 18 bases between. The CDR3 DNA follows: TGTGCCAGCTCCGGGTCGGGACGGCCGAAAAACATTCAGTACTTC. Translation gives CASSGSGRPKNIQYF.

The sample holds many counts of this clonotype. V usage is TRBV20-1 and J usage is TRBJ1-2, with D uncertain. Trimming took off 8 bases at V and 4 bases at J, with 5 bases between the two ends. This CDR3 is built from 9 residues. Germline-derived CDR1 and CDR2 are DFQATT and SNEGSKA (reference sequence). The CDR3: CSTTYGYTF. Written as DNA, the CDR3 is TGCAGTACGACCTATGGCTACACCTTC.

The genes are TRBV20-1 and TRBJ1-5; D is undetermined. With 0 bases removed from V and 0 bases from J, the gap between germline ends came to 6 bases. CDR3 length: 14 amino acids. The germline gives CDR1 DFQATT, CDR2 SNEGSKA (reference sequence). As DNA, the CDR3 is TGCAGTGCTAGAGATGAGGATAGCAATCAGCCCCAGCATTTT. Translation gives CSARDEDSNQPQHF.

For this clonotype: Given a much more abundant clone one base away, this may be a read error. The J gene is TRBJ2-1, the V gene TRBV29-1, with D possibly being TRBD1 (6 bases). Germline V gene sequence: CDR1 SQVTM, CDR2 ANQGSEA. V gave up 4 bases and J gave up 1 base, with 11 bases separating them. The CDR3 has 14 amino acids. The CDR3 DNA reads as TGCAGCGTTGTAGGGGGACGGTCCTACAATGAGCAGTTCTTC. As protein: CSVVGGRSYNEQFF.

J is TRBJ1-4 and V is TRBV20-1, with D possibly being TRBD1 (5 bases). This CDR3 contains 15 residues. V lost 5 bases and J 4 bases, leaving 17 bases between the germline ends. Germline CDR1 and CDR2: DFQATT and SNEGSKA (reference sequence). CDR3 amino acids: CSAWDSFPLNEKLFF. CDR3 sequence (DNA): TGCAGTGCTTGGGACTCCTTCCCCCTTAATGAAAAACTGTTTTTT.

This chain uses TRBV28 with TRBJ1-5; 10 bases line up with TRBD1. Germline V gene data show CDR1 as MDHEN and CDR2 as SYDVKM. The J segment lost 3 bases and the V segment lost 6 bases, leaving 8 bases of the junction unmatched. The CDR3 has 16 amino acids. The CDR3 here is CASSPLGTGVNQPQHF. The CDR3 bases are TGTGCCAGCAGCCCACTCGGGACAGGGGTCAATCAGCCCCAGCATTTT.

This clonotype was seen only a few times. The rearrangement joins TRBV20-1 to TRBJ2-3; D gene unclear. V dropped 6 bases and J dropped 2 bases, with 12 bases sitting between them. Germline assignment: CDR1 DFQATT and CDR2 SNEGSKA (reference sequence). The CDR3 runs to 13 residues. CDR3 DNA sequence: TGCAGTGCCCATGGGGTTCTCACAGATACGCAGTATTTT. Translated: CSAHGVLTDTQYF.

In this sample, this clonotype turned up a few times. This rearrangement joins TRBV4-1 to TRBJ2-3, with a weak D call TRBD2 (6 bases). CDR1 MGHRA and CDR2 YSYEKL come from the germline V gene. The V end was cut by 4 bases, the J end by 0 bases, with 14 bases between. The CDR3 consists of 16 residues. The DNA for the CDR3 is TGCGCCAGCAGCCCAGGGTCGAGCGGGAGCACAGATACGCAGTATTTT. This encodes CASSPGSSGSTDTQYF.

The table lists this clonotype with a count of one. The junction shows a germline mismatch at one end, possibly a read error. The V gene is TRBV5-6, the J gene TRBJ1-2; 7 nucleotides agree with TRBD1. CDR1 and CDR2 from the germline V gene are SGHDT and YYEEEE. The CDR3 has 15 amino acids. The DNA for the CDR3 is TGTGCCAGCGGCTTGACAGGGAGGGCTAACTGTGGCTACACCTTC. Protein sequence: CASGLTGRANCGYTF.

The gene calls are TRBV20-1 and TRBJ1-5; D not resolved. Trimming pared 3 bases from V and 4 bases from J, leaving 10 bases between. In germline, CDR1 is DFQATT, CDR2 SNEGSKA (reference sequence). The CDR3 runs 13 residues. CDR3 bases: TGCAGTGCTAGGAAGGAGATTAATCAGCCCCAGCATTTT. This sequence encodes CSARKEINQPQHF.